The 16 T cell receptor beta chains listed next were all sequenced from one sample in a study of OX40 agonist ivuxolimab in advanced cancers. Here immunoSEQ multiplex PCR was the method, and the copy in TCRdb shows in-frame clones only, minus some. The top ten hold under 4.5% of the sample, which has tens of thousands of clones, approximately 80% seen once. The source was CD4+ or CD8+ T cells sorted from blood, collected in a trial of the OX40 agonist ivuxolimab. These receptors all stem from an adult with an advanced solid tumor such as melanoma, head and neck, liver or kidney cancer.

This clone came up once. The chain combines TRBV6-5 with TRBJ1-3; D gene unclear. Trimming took off 8 bases at V and 0 bases at J, with 11 bases between the two ends. Germline V gene data show CDR1 as MNHEY and CDR2 as SVGAGI. This CDR3 has 14 residues. CDR3 nucleotides: TGTGCCAGCCGAAACAGCGCCTCTGGAAACACCATATATTTT. As protein: CASRNSASGNTIYF.

The chain joins TRBV5-1 to TRBJ2-1; 8 bases line up with TRBD2. Germline CDR1 reads SGHRS; CDR2 reads YFSETQ. The CDR3 extends over 17 amino acids. V shed 1 base and J 4 bases; nucleotides not matched to a gene: 10. DNA for the CDR3: TGCGCCAGCAGCTTGACCTTAGGACTAGCCCTATACAATGAGCAGTTCTTC. Protein product: CASSLTLGLALYNEQFF. The full variable domain, completed using reference TRBV5-1 and TRBJ2-1, is KAGVTQTPRYLIKTRGQQVTLSCSPISGHRSVSWYQQTPGQGLQFLFEYFSETQRNKGNFPGRFSGRQFSNSRSEMNVSTLELGDSALYLCASSLTLGLALYNEQFFGPGTRLTVL.

In this sample, this clone turned up a few times. V is TRBV30 and J is TRBJ2-5; a weak D match, TRBD1 (6 bases). Per germline, CDR1 GTSNPN and CDR2 SVGIG (reference sequence). The CDR3 length is 12 residues. Trimming removed 7 bases at V and 1 base at J, with 10 bases between. The CDR3 spells CALGTRQETQYF. As DNA, the CDR3 is TGTGCCTTGGGGACACGCCAAGAGACCCAGTACTTC.

V is TRBV10-3 and J is TRBJ1-3, with D possibly TRBD1 on 5 matching bases. There are 15 residues in the CDR3. Trimming took 8 bases from V and 4 from J, leaving 18 bases between them. Germline assignment: CDR1 ENHRY and CDR2 SYGVKD. CDR3 loop: CAIGGGGSAGNTIYF. The CDR3 bases are TGTGCCATCGGTGGGGGGGGTTCCGCGGGAAACACCATATATTTT.

This chain links TRBV29-1 with TRBJ1-1; no reliable D call. This CDR3 is built from 13 residues. Trimming cost V 3 bases and J 4 bases, with 12 bases left between them. Germline V gives CDR1 SQVTM, CDR2 ANQGSEA. The CDR3 nucleotides read TGCAGCGTTGATGAGGGAGGAGGCACTGAAGCTTTCTTT. Encoded protein: CSVDEGGGTEAFF.

This chain uses TRBV19 with TRBJ2-2; D is ambiguous. CDR3 size: 14 residues. The V end was cut by 7 bases, the J end by 8 bases, with 17 bases between. Looked up from germline, CDR1 is LNHDA and CDR2 is SQIVND (reference sequence). DNA of the CDR3: TGTGCCAGTAAACCGGGCGTGCAAACAGGGGAGCTGTTTTTT. Protein product: CASKPGVQTGELFF.

The V and J genes are TRBV19 and TRBJ2-5; D is perhaps TRBD2 (6 bases). From germline, CDR1 is LNHDA and CDR2 SQIVND (reference sequence). The germline V and J ends were trimmed by 0 bases and 5 bases, with 13 bases remaining between them. The CDR3 loop spans 15 amino acids. CDR3 amino acids: CASSIDGGVSETQYF. The CDR3 DNA reads TGTGCCAGTAGTATAGACGGGGGAGTATCGGAGACCCAGTACTTC.

The gene calls are TRBV5-6 and TRBJ2-7, with D perhaps matching TRBD1 (6 bases). The CDR3 spans 14 residues. Trimming removed 0 bases at V and 4 bases at J, with 11 bases between. The germline gives CDR1 SGHDT, CDR2 YYEEEE. The CDR3 reads CASSLEQGAYEQYF. CDR3 in DNA: TGTGCCAGCAGCTTGGAACAGGGAGCTTACGAGCAGTACTTC.

V is TRBV19 and J is TRBJ2-5; 8 bases map to TRBD1. The J call may be in error: the DNA end matches TRBJ2-7 better. CDR1 and CDR2 from the germline V gene are LNHDA and SQIVND (reference sequence). This CDR3 is built from 17 residues. The CDR3 loop reads CASSPTGTGQGLYEQYF. The DNA of the CDR3 is TGTGCCAGTAGTCCAACTGGGACTGGACAGGGACTCTACGAGCAGTACTTC.

This clone appeared a single time. The CDR3 DNA follows: TGTGCCAGCAGCCCAATGGACAGGGCCTATGGCTACACCTTC. Its translation is CASSPMDRAYGYTF. This chain joins TRBV5-6 and TRBJ1-2; TRBD1 aligns across 8 bases. This CDR3 region has 14 residues. Losses at the gene ends were 4 bases for V and 4 bases for J; bases not matched to a gene: 6. Germline V gene data show CDR1 as SGHDT and CDR2 as YYEEEE. Drawing the rest from reference TRBV5-6 and TRBJ1-2, the complete variable domain is DAGVTQSPTHLIKTRGQQVTLRCSPKSGHDTVSWYQQALGQGPQFIFQYYEEEERQRGNFPDRFSGHQFPNYSSELNVNALLLGDSALYLCASSPMDRAYGYTFGSGTRLTVV.

This clone has only one observation. The V and J genes are TRBV19 and TRBJ1-2, with TRBD1 matching 7 bases. Germline CDR1 reads LNHDA; CDR2 reads SQIVND (reference sequence). V lost 3 bases and J lost 5; bases outside the gene matches: 6. The CDR3 is 14 residues long. CDR3 sequence (DNA): TGTGCCAGTAGTATGGTAGAGGGGGCATATGGCTACACCTTC. Its protein is CASSMVEGAYGYTF.

This clone occurred a few times. The rearrangement uses TRBV2 and TRBJ1-2; 10 bases align to TRBD1. Per the germline V gene, CDR1 is SNHLY and CDR2 is FYNNEI. The CDR3 totals 15 residues. V shed 4 bases, J shed 2 bases, and the junction held 4 bases outside the gene matches. CDR3 in DNA: TGTGCCAGCAGTGTAGAGGGACAGGGGAACTATGGCTACACCTTC. Translating gives CASSVEGQGNYGYTF.

The gene calls are TRBV27 and TRBJ1-2; tentative D call: TRBD1 (6 bases). The CDR3 extends over 14 amino acids. V was trimmed by 4 bases and J by 6 bases, leaving 15 bases between them. Germline V gene sequence: CDR1 MNHEY, CDR2 SMNVEV (reference sequence). CDR3 loop: CASSSQRQANGYTF. CDR3 DNA sequence: TGTGCCAGCAGTTCCCAACGACAGGCCAATGGCTACACCTTC.

This clone has a single count. This rearrangement joins TRBV5-1 to TRBJ1-2, with D hard to call. Deletions cut 2 bases from V and 3 bases from J, with 17 bases between. The germline V gene encodes CDR1 SGHRS and CDR2 YFSETQ. This CDR3 spans 16 amino acids. This CDR3 reads CASSFLSGSKHYGYTF. CDR3 nucleotide sequence: TGCGCCAGCAGCTTTCTATCGGGCTCTAAGCACTATGGCTACACCTTC.

This rearrangement joins TRBV19 to TRBJ2-1; no reliable D call. V was pared by 8 bases and J by 0 bases, with 2 bases between. The CDR3 runs 11 residues. The V gene's germline CDR1 is LNHDA and CDR2 SQIVND (reference sequence). CDR3 coding DNA: TGTGCCAGTGGCTCCTACAATGAGCAGTTCTTC. Protein: CASGSYNEQFF.

The gene calls are TRBV5-1 and TRBJ2-1; TRBD2 matches 16 bases. V lost 4 bases to trimming and J lost 8 bases; unmatched junction nucleotides: 9. This CDR3 has 17 residues. CDR1 SGHRS and CDR2 YFSETQ come from the germline V gene. The CDR3 DNA follows: TGCGCCAGCAGCCACGGGACTAGCGGGAGGGCCGTGTATGAGCAGTTCTTC. Its translation is CASSHGTSGRAVYEQFF.